A selection of T cell receptor beta chains follows, all from one sample in a study of human T cells and chemical hapten exposure. In TCRdb, the RACE reads were re-called with MiXCR into one record per CDR3 protein. The sample has 90,000 or so distinct CDR3 sequences, 8.5% seen once. Sequencing was performed on whole blood, taken in connection with sensitization to the hapten diphenylcyclopropenone (DPC). The receptors were gathered from a man aged 40-55 years with alopecia areata. Some clones in this sample may be carry-over from other donors' samples. Each CDR3 is given with its conserved first and last residue. D genes are given only for firm matches. Rows may omit the clone size; those that give it use once, few, many or a size class.

j_gene	abundance	d_gene	v_gene	CDR3aa	CDR3nt
TRBJ2-3	few	TRBD2	TRBV7-2	CASSLNSGKSTDTQYF	TGTGCCAGCAGCTTAAATAGCGGGAAAAGCACAGATACGCAGTATTTT
TRBJ2-3	.	.	TRBV6-2/TRBV6-3	CASSYSSLVADTQYF	TGTGCCAGCAGTTACTCGTCACTAGTTGCAGATACGCAGTATTTT
TRBJ2-5	many	.	TRBV29-1	CSVKTNQETQYF	TGCAGCGTTAAGACCAACCAAGAGACCCAGTACTTC
TRBJ2-1	.	.	TRBV7-2	CASSLSMSYNEQFF	TGTGCCAGCAGCTTGAGCATGTCCTACAATGAGCAGTTCTTC
TRBJ2-3	many	TRBD2	TRBV6-1	CASQPGFSGIGTDTQYF	TGTGCCAGCCAACCCGGGTTTAGCGGGATCGGGACAGATACGCAGTATTTT
TRBJ2-3	.	.	TRBV4-1	CASSQEFGGSTDTQYF	TGCGCCAGCAGCCAAGAATTCGGAGGTAGCACAGATACGCAGTATTTT
TRBJ2-2	few	TRBD2	TRBV6-2/TRBV6-3	CASSVGLAGPTGELFF	TGTGCCAGCAGTGTTGGACTAGCGGGCCCCACCGGGGAGCTGTTTTTT
TRBJ2-7	few	.	TRBV5-6	CASSTLGGRGNEQYF	TGTGCCAGCAGCACCCTGGGGGGGCGCGGGAACGAGCAGTACTTC
TRBJ1-1	.	.	TRBV5-5	CASSPGAGGWGANTEAFF	TGTGCCAGCAGCCCAGGCGCCGGAGGGTGGGGAGCCAACACTGAAGCTTTCTTT
TRBJ2-3	few	.	TRBV29-1	CSVRERHTDTQYF	TGCAGCGTACGGGAACGCCACACAGATACGCAGTATTTT
TRBJ2-2	many	.	TRBV27	CASSTGVTNTGELFF	TGTGCCAGCAGTACAGGTGTCACGAACACCGGGGAGCTGTTTTTT
TRBJ2-7	many	.	TRBV29-1	CSVGYPERSYEQYF	TGCAGCGTTGGTTACCCCGAACGCTCCTACGAGCAGTACTTC
TRBJ2-1	.	.	TRBV2	CASMIIPYNEQFF	TGTGCCAGCATGATTATTCCCTACAATGAGCAGTTCTTC
TRBJ1-2	few	.	TRBV12-3/TRBV12-4	CASVGGAYGYTF	TGTGCCAGCGTTGGGGGAGCCTATGGCTACACCTTC
TRBJ1-2	many	.	TRBV18	CASSPEQSGYTF	TGTGCCAGCTCACCGGAGCAGAGTGGCTACACCTTC
TRBJ2-3	.	TRBD2	TRBV5-4	CASSWGRAGSSTDTQYF	TGTGCCAGCAGCTGGGGACGAGCGGGATCTAGCACAGATACGCAGTATTTT
TRBJ2-2	.	.	TRBV24-1	CATRFGYTGELFF	TGTGCCACCCGTTTCGGGTACACCGGGGAGCTGTTTTTT
TRBJ2-6	few	TRBD1	TRBV6-2/TRBV6-3	CASSRRTGGASVLTF	TGTGCCAGCAGTAGGCGGACAGGGGGCGCGAGCGTCCTGACTTTC
TRBJ1-3	.	.	TRBV9	CASSVQPGNTIYF	TGTGCCAGCAGCGTACAGCCTGGAAACACCATATATTTT
TRBJ2-1	many	TRBD2	TRBV5-1	CASRDGLGRDEQFF	TGCGCCAGCAGGGACGGACTAGGTCGCGATGAGCAGTTCTTC
TRBJ2-1	many	.	TRBV11-1	CASSLDQSRKEFF	TGTGCCAGCAGCTTGGACCAATCAAGGAAGGAGTTCTTC
TRBJ2-2	few	.	TRBV7-8	CATTEGGTPGELFF	TGTGCCACCACCGAGGGGGGGACCCCCGGGGAGCTGTTTTTT
TRBJ1-6	few	.	TRBV14	CASSPTGRNSPLHF	TGTGCCAGCAGCCCTACAGGTCGTAATTCACCCCTCCACTTT
TRBJ2-1	few	TRBD2	TRBV4-1	CASSQAVSGLAVYNEQFF	TGCGCCAGCAGCCAAGCGGTATCAGGACTAGCGGTTTACAATGAGCAGTTCTTC
TRBJ1-3	few	.	TRBV21-1	CASSPSTGSSGNTIYF	TGTGCCAGCAGCCCGTCGACAGGATCCTCTGGAAACACCATATATTTT
TRBJ2-7	few	.	TRBV6-1	CASSPPRDSYEQYF	TGTGCCAGCAGCCCCCCCAGGGACTCCTACGAGCAGTACTTC
TRBJ2-1	few	TRBD1	TRBV6-1	CASQRDRGRNEQFF	TGTGCCAGCCAGCGGGACAGGGGGCGAAATGAGCAGTTCTTC
TRBJ2-4	.	TRBD1	TRBV27	CASSRTGNIQYF	TGTGCCAGCAGTAGGACAGGAAACATTCAGTACTTC
TRBJ2-5	.	TRBD2	TRBV28	CASRASGRETQYF	TGTGCCAGCAGGGCTAGCGGGAGAGAGACCCAGTACTTC
TRBJ1-5	many	.	TRBV27	CASSLPVRGRSSNQPQHF	TGTGCCAGCAGTTTACCTGTTCGGGGGAGATCTAGCAATCAGCCCCAGCATTTT
TRBJ2-2	.	.	TRBV7-3	CASSRYTTAGLTGELFF	TGTGCCAGCAGCCGATACACGACTGCGGGATTGACCGGGGAGCTGTTTTTT
TRBJ1-5	many	.	TRBV2	CASSVESNQPQHF	TGTGCCAGCAGTGTTGAAAGCAATCAGCCCCAGCATTTT
TRBJ2-3	many	.	TRBV20-1	CSASPKDTQYF	TGCAGTGCTAGCCCTAAAGATACGCAGTATTTT
TRBJ1-1	.	.	TRBV6-5	CASSYSDQGKTEAFF	TGTGCCAGCAGTTATTCCGACCAGGGGAAGACTGAAGCTTTCTTT
TRBJ1-1	few	.	TRBV2	CASDGRLNTEAFF	TGTGCCAGCGATGGGAGGTTGAACACTGAAGCTTTCTTT
TRBJ1-1	many	TRBD1	TRBV28	CASLDEGAPEPFF	TGTGCCAGCCTCGACGAGGGGGCTCCGGAACCTTTCTTT
TRBJ1-5	many	.	TRBV7-9	CASSPPPPQPQHF	TGTGCCAGCAGCCCTCCTCCGCCACAGCCCCAGCATTTT
TRBJ2-1	.	.	TRBV30	CAWSVLDARSVEQFF	TGTGCCTGGAGTGTACTAGATGCCCGGTCGGTTGAGCAGTTCTTC
TRBJ2-1	few	TRBD2	TRBV27	CASNTIAGGPGNEQFF	TGTGCCAGCAATACCATAGCGGGAGGGCCGGGGAATGAGCAGTTCTTC
TRBJ2-3	once	.	TRBV12-5	CASGLGHITGPSTDTQYF	TGTGCTAGTGGTTTGGGACACATCACCGGGCCGTCCACAGATACGCAGTATTTT
TRBJ2-2	few	.	TRBV24-1	CATSDLRRATGELFF	TGTGCCACCAGTGATTTGAGGAGGGCCACCGGGGAGCTGTTTTTT
TRBJ2-4	.	.	TRBV7-9	CASSLADLGIQYF	TGTGCCAGCAGCTTAGCTGATCTTGGCATTCAGTACTTC
TRBJ2-7	few	TRBD2	TRBV7-8	CASSTGRGLSGRARYEQYF	TGTGCCAGCAGCACCGGACGGGGACTAAGCGGGAGGGCCCGTTACGAGCAGTACTTC
TRBJ1-1	many	TRBD1	TRBV5-1	CASSSQGAGTEAFF	TGCGCCAGCAGCTCTCAGGGGGCTGGCACTGAAGCTTTCTTT
TRBJ2-5	many	TRBD2	TRBV25-1	CASSGGSPALGQETQYF	TGTGCCAGCAGTGGCGGGAGTCCCGCTCTAGGGCAAGAGACCCAGTACTTC
TRBJ2-1	few	.	TRBV6-5	CASSPGVGESDNEQFF	TGTGCCAGCAGCCCGGGGGTGGGGGAGTCGGATAATGAGCAGTTCTTC
TRBJ2-3	few	.	TRBV6-2/TRBV6-3	CASSNRDSSTDTQYF	TGTGCCAGCAGTAACCGGGACTCCTCCACAGATACGCAGTATTTT
TRBJ2-7	few	TRBD2	TRBV28	CASSLSSSGRYEQYF	TGTGCCAGCAGTTTATCCTCTAGCGGGAGATACGAGCAGTACTTC
TRBJ2-3	few	.	TRBV12-3/TRBV12-4	CASSLEGLPGEDTQYF	TGTGCCAGCAGTTTAGAGGGCCTGCCAGGAGAAGATACGCAGTATTTT
TRBJ2-3	.	.	TRBV29-1	CSLQPAGLTDTQYF	TGCAGCTTACAACCAGCGGGCCTCACAGATACGCAGTATTTT
TRBJ2-1	.	TRBD2	TRBV29-1	CSVHLPGGYNEQFF	TGCAGCGTCCACCTCCCGGGGGGCTACAATGAGCAGTTCTTC
TRBJ1-5	.	.	TRBV7-8	CASSPATGSNQPQHF	TGTGCCAGCAGCCCAGCCACTGGGAGCAATCAGCCCCAGCATTTT
TRBJ2-2	.	TRBD1	TRBV6-2/TRBV6-3	CASRGQQVSGELFF	TGTGCCAGCAGGGGACAGCAGGTGTCCGGGGAGCTGTTTTTT
TRBJ2-1	few	.	TRBV7-9	CASSLALMRAESYNEQFF	TGTGCCAGCAGCTTAGCGTTGATGCGGGCCGAGTCCTACAATGAGCAGTTCTTC
TRBJ1-4	many	.	TRBV12-3/TRBV12-4	CASSFKVRVVAARELLFF	TGTGCCAGCAGTTTCAAGGTTCGGGTGGTCGCGGCGAGGGAATTACTGTTTTTT
TRBJ2-7	few	.	TRBV25-1	CASSGDPAHEQYF	TGTGCCAGCAGTGGGGACCCAGCGCACGAGCAGTACTTC
TRBJ2-2	many	.	TRBV7-3	CASSPSPNTGELFF	TGTGCCAGCTCTCCGAGCCCGAACACCGGGGAGCTGTTTTTT
TRBJ1-3	many	.	TRBV29-1	CSVGSGNTIYF	TGCAGCGTGGGGTCTGGAAACACCATATATTTT
TRBJ2-5	many	.	TRBV28	CASSLRETQYF	TGTGCCAGCTCCCTTCGGGAGACCCAGTACTTC
TRBJ2-7	.	.	TRBV7-9	CASSRGAAPYEQYF	TGTGCCAGCAGTCGCGGAGCGGCGCCCTACGAGCAGTACTTC